These 22 T cell receptor beta chains were sequenced from one sample in a study of cytomegalovirus exposure and HLA in healthy donors (dated by TCRdb to between 2016 and 2019). To prepare the library, the immunoSEQ multiplex PCR assay was applied. For the multiplex PCR, a mixture combining 60 forward primers for TCR Vbeta segments and 13 reverse primers for TCR Jbeta segments was used. What TCRdb holds here is the immuneACCESS table cut down to in-frame rearrangements. Part of the clones is not present; checked against another copy, under half of the missing clones reflect an unresolved V gene, and the others are unexplained. This sample comprises 150,000 to 200,000 clones, under 70% of them detected only once. Around 3% of the sample belongs to the ten largest clones. Sequences were obtained from PBMCs. The receptors were gathered from a woman in her thirties or forties in good health and CMV-seropositive.

The chain carries TRBV19 and TRBJ1-5; 12 nucleotides align to TRBD1. Germline V gene data show CDR1 as LNHDA and CDR2 as SQIVND (reference sequence). V lost 6 bases to trimming and J lost 7 bases; unmatched junction nucleotides: 16. The CDR3 extends over 18 amino acids. CDR3 protein: CASSPQDSLGQGAQPQHF. Written as DNA, the CDR3 is TGTGCCAGTAGCCCGCAGGACTCTTTGGGACAGGGGGCGCAGCCCCAGCATTTT.

The chain has TRBV6-5 and TRBJ2-7, with 9 bases that match TRBD1. V lost 0 bases, J lost 4 bases, and 4 bases stayed unmatched. The CDR3 consists of 15 residues. Germline CDR1 is MNHEY and CDR2 is SVGAGI. In DNA, the CDR3 is TGTGCCAGCAGTTACTCCGGGACAGGGCCATACGAGCAGTACTTC. Its translation: CASSYSGTGPYEQYF.

V usage is TRBV4-3 and J usage is TRBJ1-1; no clear D. The CDR3 totals 16 residues. V shed 6 bases and J shed 1 base, with 18 bases lying between them. The V gene's germline CDR1 is LGHNA and CDR2 YSLEER. CDR3 DNA sequence: TGCGCCAGCAGTTTAAGAACGGGATGGACGAACACTGAAGCTTTCTTT. Its protein is CASSLRTGWTNTEAFF.

V is TRBV19 and J is TRBJ1-5, with 7 bases identical to TRBD1. V lost 5 bases to trimming and J lost 0 bases; unmatched junction nucleotides: 13. CDR1 and CDR2 (germline): LNHDA, SQIVND (reference sequence). The CDR3 length is 18 residues. The CDR3 DNA reads as TGTGCCAGTAGTTTAATGGGGGCAGGGGGATATAGCAATCAGCCCCAGCATTTT. It specifies CASSLMGAGGYSNQPQHF.

J is TRBJ1-4 and V is TRBV15, with 7 bases matching TRBD1. Trimming at V came to 5 bases and at J to 8 bases, leaving 11 bases not matched to a gene. Germline values: CDR1 LNHNV, CDR2 YYDKDF (reference sequence). The CDR3 is made up of 15 amino acids. CDR3 nucleotides: TGTGCCACCAGCCCGAGGGGCGGGACAGAAGAAAAACTGTTTTTT. It codes for CATSPRGGTEEKLFF.

The genes are TRBV19 and TRBJ2-6, with D unresolved. Between the trimmed V and J ends, which lost 4 bases and 0 bases, there was a span of 4 bases. The CDR3 totals 14 residues. The germline CDR1 and CDR2 sequences are LNHDA and SQIVND (reference sequence). The chain's CDR3 is CASSTGSGANVLTF. Written as DNA, the CDR3 is TGTGCCAGTAGTACAGGCTCTGGGGCCAACGTCCTGACTTTC.

The chain joins TRBV4-2 to TRBJ2-2, with D unresolved. Germline loops: CDR1 LGHNA, CDR2 YNFKEQ. V was cut by 4 bases and J by 3 bases, with 12 bases left in between. The CDR3 runs to 15 residues. The CDR3 protein is CASSRETEYTGELFF. DNA for the CDR3: TGTGCCAGCAGCCGAGAAACAGAATACACCGGGGAGCTGTTTTTT.

The chain combines TRBV20-1 with TRBJ1-2; unclear D gene. The germline CDR1 and CDR2 sequences are DFQATT and SNEGSKA (reference sequence). The CDR3 covers 11 residues. Trimming cost V 6 bases and J 8 bases, with 13 bases left between them. The CDR3 reads CSARDMEGYTF. Written as DNA, the CDR3 is TGCAGTGCCCGGGATATGGAGGGCTACACCTTC.

This clone was detected a few times. This chain joins TRBV18 and TRBJ1-5, with TRBD1 identical over 8 bases. Per the germline V gene, CDR1 is KGHSH and CDR2 is LQKENI. This CDR3 has 16 amino acids. V lost 6 bases, J lost 2 bases, and 9 bases stayed unmatched. In nucleotides, the CDR3 is TGTGCCAGCTCCCCTTACCAGACAGGGGGCAATCAGCCCCAGCATTTT. Its translation: CASSPYQTGGNQPQHF.

The V call is TRBV28, the J call TRBJ2-7, with D possibly TRBD1 on 5 matching bases. With 7 bases removed from V and 7 bases from J, the gap between germline ends came to 23 bases. The CDR3 extends over 15 amino acids. CDR1 is MDHEN and CDR2 is SYDVKM in the germline V gene. Here the CDR3 DNA reads TGTGCCAGCACCCCTTGGGGCCCCTCAGCTGGAGAGCAGTACTTC. It encodes CASTPWGPSAGEQYF. The full variable domain, with the rest looked up from reference TRBV28 and TRBJ2-7, is DVKVTQSSRYLVKRTGEKVFLECVQDMDHENMFWYRQDPGLGLRLIYFSYDVKMKEKGDIPEGYSVSREKKERFSLILESASTNQTSMYLCASTPWGPSAGEQYFGPGTRLTVT.

This clone turned up a few times. The V gene is TRBV29-1, the J gene TRBJ2-2, with D maybe TRBD2 (5 bases). CDR3 length: 14 amino acids. The germline CDR1 and CDR2 sequences are SQVTM and ANQGSEA. V lost 4 bases and J lost 4, with 13 bases in between. The CDR3 DNA reads as TGCAGCGTTGCCGGGGTGGGAAGCACCGGGGAGCTGTTTTTT. Protein product: CSVAGVGSTGELFF.

The chain carries TRBV7-9 and TRBJ2-1; D is ambiguous. The CDR3 length is 13 residues. V was shortened by 5 bases and J by 8 bases, with 13 bases between the two germline ends. The V gene's germline CDR1 is SEHNR and CDR2 FQNEAQ (reference sequence). The CDR3 coding sequence is TGTGCCAGCAGCCCCAGTCCGAACGATGAGCAGTTCTTC. Its protein is CASSPSPNDEQFF.

The V call is TRBV7-2, the J call TRBJ2-1; D is possibly TRBD2 (7 bases). V was shortened by 3 bases and J by 7 bases, with 16 bases between the two germline ends. Germline CDR1 reads SGHTA; CDR2 reads FQGNSA. The CDR3 loop spans 15 amino acids. CDR3 bases: TGTGCCAGCAGCTTTGGGAGGGGGATGGGAAATGAGCAGTTCTTC. Translating gives CASSFGRGMGNEQFF.

The CDR3 loop is CASNSGGPQHF. CDR3 bases: TGTGCCAGTAACTCCGGGGGACCCCAGCATTTT. This chain links TRBV19 with TRBJ1-5; D is possibly TRBD1 (5 bases). CDR1 and CDR2 (germline): LNHDA, SQIVND (reference sequence). The CDR3 is 11 amino acids. V lost 7 bases to trimming and J lost 10 bases, with 11 bases between them.

The chain recombines TRBV5-4 with TRBJ2-1, with 9 bases identical to TRBD2. After removal of 2 bases from V and 0 bases from J, the junction contained 3 bases not matched to a gene. This CDR3 is 16 amino acids long. Germline V lookup: CDR1 SGHNT, CDR2 YYREEE (reference sequence). CDR3 bases: TGTGCCAGCAGCTTAGCGGGGGGCCCCTCCTACAATGAGCAGTTCTTC. The encoded protein is CASSLAGGPSYNEQFF.

This clone was detected a few times. A junction end diverges from the germline sequence, so it may reflect a read error. The chain joins TRBV19 to TRBJ1-5; possible D gene TRBD1, 6 bases. The CDR3 covers 13 residues. CDR1 LNHDA and CDR2 SQIVND come from the germline V gene (reference sequence). CDR3 protein: CASTDRLNQPQNF. CDR3 in DNA: TGTGCCAGTACAGACAGGCTCAATCAGCCCCAGAATTTT.

This chain connects TRBV29-1 to TRBJ2-1; D possibly corresponds to TRBD2 (5 bases). V was trimmed by 4 bases and J by 7 bases, leaving 8 bases between them. This CDR3 is 11 amino acids long. Germline CDR1 reads SQVTM; CDR2 reads ANQGSEA. The CDR3 nucleotides read TGCAGCGTTGTAGCGCTGAATGAGCAGTTCTTC. It yields the protein CSVVALNEQFF.

The V gene is TRBV5-6, the J gene TRBJ1-4, with 9 bases matching TRBD1. Unmatched junction bases numbered 6, after V lost 5 bases and J lost 10 bases. Looked up from germline, CDR1 is SGHDT and CDR2 is YYEEEE. This CDR3 is built from 13 residues. The CDR3 region has the DNA TGTGCCAGCAGTCAGCGACAGGGGGGAAAACTGTTTTTT. It codes for CASSQRQGGKLFF. Using reference TRBV5-6 and TRBJ1-4 for the parts outside the CDR3, the full variable domain is DAGVTQSPTHLIKTRGQQVTLRCSPKSGHDTVSWYQQALGQGPQFIFQYYEEEERQRGNFPDRFSGHQFPNYSSELNVNALLLGDSALYLCASSQRQGGKLFFGSGTQLSVL.

The J gene is TRBJ1-1, the V gene TRBV19; 11 nucleotides align to TRBD1. CDR3 length: 15 amino acids. Germline V lookup: CDR1 LNHDA, CDR2 SQIVND (reference sequence). J lost 4 bases, V lost 4 bases, and 5 bases had no gene match. The CDR3 sequence is CASSRGQGAATEAFF. CDR3 coding DNA: TGTGCCAGTAGTAGAGGACAGGGGGCTGCCACTGAAGCTTTCTTT.

The chain links TRBV25-1 to TRBJ2-1; 8 nucleotides align to TRBD2. Germline V lookup: CDR1 MGHDK, CDR2 SYGVNS. CDR3 size: 15 residues. V lost 2 bases and J lost 10; bases outside the gene matches: 10. The CDR3 protein is CASSEIRTGGWEQFF. The CDR3 region has the DNA TGTGCCAGCAGTGAAATTAGGACGGGAGGGTGGGAGCAGTTCTTC.

The chain couples TRBV27 to TRBJ2-3, with D maybe TRBD2 (6 bases). Looked up from germline, CDR1 is MNHEY and CDR2 is SMNVEV (reference sequence). Trimming removed 1 base from V and 1 base from J, with 24 bases in between. CDR3 length: 20 amino acids. The CDR3 DNA follows: TGTGCCAGCAGTTTATGGATAGCGGCCGGAGAAGTTGGGGGCACAGATACGCAGTATTTT. Amino acid sequence: CASSLWIAAGEVGGTDTQYF.

V gene TRBV11-2 combines with J gene TRBJ1-1, with D unresolved. The germline V gene encodes CDR1 SGHAT and CDR2 FQNNGV. The CDR3 is 14 residues long. V was pared by 1 base and J by 6 bases, with 12 bases between. The CDR3 is CASSLVRSNSEAFF. DNA for the CDR3: TGTGCCAGCAGCTTAGTCCGATCTAACTCTGAAGCTTTCTTT.